This record concerns one T cell receptor (beta chain) sequence. Its antigen is undetermined. Terminally differentiated effector memory CD45RA+ cells were excluded by CCR7 positive selection of CD45RO-negative cells. Every subset's genomic DNA went evenly onto several immunoSEQ plates. Some clones are missing from TCRdb's copy, which holds only in-frame ones; the method was immunoSEQ multiplex PCR. Of some 2 million clones in the sample, about 95% were seen once. CDR1 MDHEN and CDR2 SYDVKM come from the germline V gene. Trimming took 1 base from V and 9 from J, leaving 13 bases between them. The CDR3 extends over 14 amino acids. The data are from a study of shared clonotypes between healthy human individuals. Study results and limitations: The low donor count limited represented genetic and exposure-history diversity. When compared with the clonotypes that were shared by all four sorted-subset donors, the non-shared clonotypes turned out to have lower generation probabilities. Across several donors, naive CD4 shared around 5.1%, naive CD8 3% to 3.5%, memory CD4 2.3%, memory CD8 0.4%.

The V gene is TRBV28, the J gene TRBJ1-5; D may be TRBD1 (5 bases). This receptor was identified in a man aged 18 to 29 in good health. Sequenced: naive CD8+ T cells sorted from blood. The CDR3 DNA is TGTGCCAGCAGTTTATTTGGGGGTCCAGGGCCCCAGCATTTT. Protein: CASSLFGGPGPQHF.